These 24 T cell receptor beta chains were all obtained from the same sample, sequenced in a study of T cells in localized non-small cell lung cancer. The data were produced by immunoSEQ multiplex PCR, yet TCRdb's version contains in-frame clones alone and is incomplete. The sample lists around 50,000 clones; under 85% were seen once. The sample in question was peripheral blood, obtained before any cancer treatment. The receptor set was obtained from a female donor of 60 years or more with stage II squamous cell lung carcinoma.

This clone was found a few times. The chain combines TRBV10-1 with TRBJ1-6, with D hard to call. The germline V gene has CDR1 WNHNN and CDR2 SYGVQD (reference sequence). CDR3 length: 12 amino acids. V dropped 7 bases and J dropped 10 bases, with 11 bases sitting between them. CDR3 sequence reads: CASKYPHSPLHF. The DNA for the CDR3 is TGCGCCAGCAAGTACCCCCACTCACCCCTCCACTTT.

This chain links TRBV12-5 with TRBJ2-1; 11 bases are shared with TRBD2. Looked up from germline, CDR1 is LGHNT and CDR2 is FRNRAP. The J segment lost 2 bases and the V segment lost 3 bases, leaving 3 bases of the junction unmatched. This CDR3 is built from 16 residues. The CDR3 here is CASGFTSGGAYNEQFF. In DNA form, the CDR3 reads TGTGCTAGTGGTTTTACTAGCGGGGGCGCCTACAATGAGCAGTTCTTC. Combining the CDR3 with reference TRBV12-5 and TRBJ2-1 gives the whole variable domain DARVTQTPRHKVTEMGQEVTMRCQPILGHNTVFWYRQTMMQGLELLAYFRNRAPLDDSGMPKDRFSAEMPDATLATLKIQPSEPRDSAVYFCASGFTSGGAYNEQFFGPGTRLTVL.

The chain uses TRBV6-1 and TRBJ1-2, with no clear D. This CDR3 has 11 amino acids. Trimming stripped 7 bases from V and 4 bases from J, with 7 bases between. Germline V gene sequence: CDR1 MNHNS, CDR2 SASEGT. In nucleotides, the CDR3 is TGTGCCAGCACCCCACTCTATGGCTACACCTTC. Its protein product is CASTPLYGYTF.

V and J are TRBV19 and TRBJ1-5, with D unclear. Per the germline V gene, CDR1 is LNHDA and CDR2 is SQIVND (reference sequence). V lost 5 bases to trimming and J lost 2 bases, with 10 bases between them. The CDR3 loop spans 14 amino acids. The CDR3 loop reads CASSGVEGNQPQHF. The CDR3 nucleotides are TGTGCCAGTAGTGGGGTGGAGGGCAATCAGCCCCAGCATTTT.

The genes are TRBV7-6 and TRBJ1-3; D unresolved. Germline V gene sequence: CDR1 SGHVS, CDR2 FNYEAQ. V lost 2 bases, J lost 3 bases, and 8 bases lay in between. The CDR3 sequence is 14 residues long. The DNA of the CDR3 is TGTGCCAGCAGCTTACCGGCCGGTGGAAACACCATATATTTT. As protein: CASSLPAGGNTIYF.

CDR3 DNA sequence: TGCAGTGCCGGCGAGCGTGCGACCCAGTACTTC. Translating gives CSAGERATQYF. The chain joins TRBV20-1 to TRBJ2-5; D is unresolved. The V gene lost 6 bases and the J gene lost 7 bases, with 12 bases spanning the gap. Germline CDR1 reads DFQATT; CDR2 reads SNEGSKA (reference sequence). This CDR3 is built from 11 residues.

This chain joins TRBV19 and TRBJ2-3; 9 positions match TRBD1. Germline V gene sequence: CDR1 LNHDA, CDR2 SQIVND (reference sequence). This CDR3 has 16 residues. V lost 3 bases and J lost 4; bases outside the gene matches: 8. Here the CDR3 reads CASSMGTGTVSDTQYF. The CDR3 nucleotides are TGTGCCAGTAGTATGGGGACAGGGACAGTTTCAGATACGCAGTATTTT.

The J gene is TRBJ2-7, the V gene TRBV4-3; D not certain. Germline V gives CDR1 LGHNA, CDR2 YSLEER. Trimming pared 1 base from V and 6 bases from J, leaving 16 bases between. There are 15 residues in the CDR3. The CDR3 loop is CASSQGTLRGAEQYF. The CDR3, as DNA: TGCGCCAGCAGCCAAGGGACCCTCCGAGGAGCCGAGCAGTACTTC.

CDR3 in amino acids: CASSLRTGGLSYEQYF. The CDR3 nucleotides read TGTGCCAGCAGCCTTCGGACAGGGGGCCTCTCCTACGAGCAGTACTTC. This rearrangement joins TRBV7-2 to TRBJ2-7, with TRBD1 matching 11 bases. Germline CDR1 and CDR2: SGHTA and FQGNSA. V was clipped by 5 bases and J by 0 bases; unmatched bases: 6. The CDR3 covers 16 residues. The whole variable domain, remainder taken from reference TRBV7-2 and TRBJ2-7, is GAGVSQSPSNKVTEKGKDVELRCDPISGHTALYWYRQSLGQGLEFLIYFQGNSAPDKSGLPSDRFSAERTGGSVSTLTIQRTQQEDSAVYLCASSLRTGGLSYEQYFGPGTRLTVT.

The chain is built from TRBV6-1 and TRBJ1-1, with 8 bases aligning to TRBD1. Germline V gives CDR1 MNHNS, CDR2 SASEGT. The CDR3 spans 14 residues. V lost 4 bases, J lost 5 bases, and 6 bases stayed unmatched. The CDR3 reads CASSGGTGRTEAFF. CDR3 nucleotides: TGTGCCAGCAGTGGAGGGACAGGTAGGACTGAAGCTTTCTTT.

V gene TRBV7-2 combines with J gene TRBJ2-1; the D gene is possibly TRBD2 (6 bases). CDR1 SGHTA and CDR2 FQGNSA come from the germline V gene. Trimming took 5 bases from V and 9 from J, leaving 17 bases between them. This CDR3 region has 14 residues. This CDR3 reads CASSAQSGGVEQFF. The CDR3 DNA sequence: TGTGCCAGCAGCGCACAATCCGGGGGTGTTGAGCAGTTCTTC.

The J gene is TRBJ1-1, the V gene TRBV4-1; D is possibly TRBD1 (5 bases). Trimming cost V 0 bases and J 0 bases, with 11 bases left between them. The CDR3 spans 16 residues. Looked up from germline, CDR1 is MGHRA and CDR2 is YSYEKL. CDR3 loop: CASSQDWAGMNTEAFF. CDR3 DNA: TGCGCCAGCAGCCAAGATTGGGCAGGGATGAACACTGAAGCTTTCTTT.

The chain is built from TRBV10-3 and TRBJ2-7; no reliable D call. Trimming took 2 bases from V and 4 from J, leaving 6 bases between them. Germline-derived CDR1 and CDR2 are ENHRY and SYGVKD. There are 12 residues in the CDR3. The CDR3 region is CAISETDYEQYF. CDR3 sequence (DNA): TGTGCCATCAGTGAGACTGATTACGAGCAGTACTTC.

This clone was seen a handful of times. The J gene is TRBJ1-1, the V gene TRBV6-1, with TRBD1 as a possible D gene (6 bases). This CDR3 spans 14 amino acids. V was shortened by 8 bases and J by 3 bases, with 16 bases between the two germline ends. Germline V lookup: CDR1 MNHNS, CDR2 SASEGT. The CDR3 spells CASPGTNLYTEAFF. The CDR3 DNA follows: TGTGCCAGCCCCGGGACAAACCTTTACACTGAAGCTTTCTTT.

This sequence joins TRBV6-1 and TRBJ1-1, with D perhaps matching TRBD1 (6 bases). Germline assignment: CDR1 MNHNS and CDR2 SASEGT. The CDR3 consists of 14 residues. V lost 5 bases, J lost 0 bases, and 10 bases lay in between. The CDR3, as DNA: TGTGCCAGCAGTAAAGGGGACATGAACACTGAAGCTTTCTTT. Translating it yields CASSKGDMNTEAFF.

The chain recombines TRBV2 with TRBJ1-1; D gene ambiguous. The V end was cut by 8 bases, the J end by 3 bases, with 16 bases between. This CDR3 contains 14 residues. Germline V gives CDR1 SNHLY, CDR2 FYNNEI. DNA of the CDR3: TGTGCCAGCGGTCGGGCCCCACGGGACACTGAAGCTTTCTTT. Residues: CASGRAPRDTEAFF.

The chain uses TRBV5-5 and TRBJ1-3, with D maybe TRBD1 (5 bases). With 2 bases removed from V and 0 bases from J, the gap between germline ends came to 12 bases. Germline V lookup: CDR1 SGHKS, CDR2 YYEKEE (reference sequence). The length of the CDR3 is 16 residues. Here the CDR3 reads CASSFPPGGSGNTIYF. The CDR3 DNA sequence: TGTGCCAGCAGCTTCCCCCCGGGGGGCTCTGGAAACACCATATATTTT.

The chain links TRBV6-5 to TRBJ1-4, with D possibly TRBD1 on 5 matching bases. The CDR3 consists of 16 residues. CDR1 and CDR2 from the germline V gene are MNHEY and SVGAGI. Trimming took 0 bases from V and 8 from J, leaving 16 bases between them. In nucleotides, the CDR3 is TGTGCCAGCAGTTACTCGATCACAGGACTTGGGGAAAAACTGTTTTTT. It codes for CASSYSITGLGEKLFF.

This rearrangement joins TRBV19 to TRBJ1-5; D call uncertain. Between the trimmed V and J ends, which lost 7 bases and 2 bases, there was a span of 12 bases. The CDR3 length is 14 residues. Germline CDR1 is LNHDA and CDR2 is SQIVND (reference sequence). CDR3 DNA: TGTGCCAGTAAATCCGAGAGGGGCAATCAGCCCCAGCATTTT. Its translation is CASKSERGNQPQHF. The complete variable domain, with remaining parts taken from reference TRBV19 and TRBJ1-5, reads DGGITQSPKYLFRKEGQNVTLSCEQNLNHDAMYWYRQDPGQGLRLIYYSQIVNDFQKGDIAEGYSVSREKKESFPLTVTSAQKNPTAFYLCASKSERGNQPQHFGDGTRLSIL.

CDR3 protein: CASMAGSRAGELFF. CDR3 DNA: TGTGCCAGCATGGCGGGGAGTAGGGCCGGGGAGCTGTTTTTT. The chain employs TRBV2 and TRBJ2-2; tentative D call: TRBD2 (6 bases). CDR3 length equals 14 residues. Germline-derived CDR1 and CDR2 are SNHLY and FYNNEI. The V gene lost 7 bases and the J gene lost 6 bases, with 15 bases spanning the gap.

The rearrangement uses TRBV7-8 and TRBJ2-5; weak D call: TRBD2 (5 bases). Trimming removed 0 bases at V and 5 bases at J, with 13 bases between. This CDR3 has 15 amino acids. Germline CDR1 is SGHVS and CDR2 is FQNEAQ. The CDR3 here is CASSLARGRGETQYF. CDR3 in DNA: TGTGCCAGCAGCTTAGCGAGAGGTCGGGGTGAGACCCAGTACTTC.

The V and J genes are TRBV2 and TRBJ1-2, with D tentatively TRBD1 (6 bases). The V gene's germline CDR1 is SNHLY and CDR2 FYNNEI. The length of the CDR3 is 13 residues. The V gene lost 6 bases and the J gene lost 5 bases, with 13 bases spanning the gap. The CDR3 DNA reads TGTGCCAGCAGCCCTCGGGACATGTATGGCTACACCTTC. It specifies CASSPRDMYGYTF.

The chain employs TRBV19 and TRBJ1-3, with D possibly matching TRBD1 (5 bases). Germline CDR1 LNHDA, CDR2 SQIVND (reference sequence). V gave up 5 bases and J gave up 4 bases, with 6 bases separating them. The CDR3 is 12 amino acids. The CDR3 spells CASSRQGNTIYF. In nucleotides, the CDR3 is TGTGCCAGTAGTCGACAGGGAAACACCATATATTTT.

CDR3 nucleotides: TGCGCCAGCAGCCAAGACCCGCAGGGTGGGGTGAACACCGGGGAGCTGTTTTTT. Its protein is CASSQDPQGGVNTGELFF. The rearrangement uses TRBV4-3 and TRBJ2-2; tentative D call: TRBD1 (5 bases). V was trimmed by 0 bases and J by 1 base, leaving 15 bases between them. The CDR3 totals 18 residues. The germline V gene has CDR1 LGHNA and CDR2 YSLEER.